Below, 25 T cell receptor beta chains from the same sample are listed, as sequenced in a study of blood T cells in healthy people across ages. The second PCR ran about 6 to 11 cycles with a sample-barcoded 5' primer and J-beta primers. TCRdb ran MiXCR on the 5' RACE reads and lists one entry per CDR3 protein. The table has nearly 1 million distinct CDR3 sequences, roughly 51% seen once. Sample: blood. Receptors were obtained from a woman aged 55-75 years in good health.

The chain has TRBV18 and TRBJ2-7; 7 positions agree with TRBD2. This CDR3 has 13 residues. Germline-derived CDR1 and CDR2 are KGHSH and LQKENI. After removal of 8 bases from V and 2 bases from J, the junction contained 6 bases not matched to a gene. This chain's CDR3 is CASAWEGPYEQYF. The CDR3 nucleotides read TGTGCCAGCGCCTGGGAGGGGCCCTACGAGCAGTACTTC.

This clonotype turned up a few times. It is unclear where the CDR3 begins or ends on the DNA, so no DNA is shown, and the CDR3 is as TCRdb lists it. The chain carries TRBV27 and TRBJ2-5; the D call in the table, TRBD2, was not verified against the DNA. Germline V gene lookup returns CDR1 MNHEY and CDR2 SMNVEV (reference sequence). The CDR3 sequence runs 13 residues, both termini included. The CDR3 here is CASSFGIGAPVYF.

This clonotype came up once. The chain recombines TRBV5-1 with TRBJ2-1; D is ambiguous. The V end was cut by 1 base, the J end by 6 bases, with 5 bases between. Germline assignment: CDR1 SGHRS and CDR2 YFSETQ. This CDR3 is built from 12 residues. The CDR3 loop is CASSLLLNEQFF. The CDR3 DNA is TGCGCCAGCAGCTTGCTCCTCAATGAGCAGTTCTTC.

The sample holds a few counts of this clonotype. The J gene is TRBJ2-1, the V gene TRBV18, with D hard to call. This CDR3 is 14 amino acids long. Germline CDR1 and CDR2: KGHSH and LQKENI. Trimming removed 0 bases at V and 7 bases at J, with 10 bases between. Written as DNA, the CDR3 is TGTGCCAGCTCACCACCTAATGCAGAGAATGAGCAGTTCTTC. Protein sequence: CASSPPNAENEQFF. Full variable domain (rest looked up from reference TRBV18 and TRBJ2-1): NAGVMQNPRHLVRRRGQEARLRCSPMKGHSHVYWYRQLPEEGLKFMVYLQKENIIDESGMPKERFSAEFPKEGPSILRIQQVVRGDSAAYFCASSPPNAENEQFFGPGTRLTVL.

Only a few counts were recorded for this clonotype. This may stem from a read error, because a much larger clone lies one nucleotide away. This chain uses TRBV10-3 with TRBJ2-7; no definite D call. Trimming removed 11 bases at V and 3 bases at J, with 14 bases between. The CDR3 has 12 amino acids. The germline V gene encodes CDR1 ENHRY and CDR2 SYGVKD. CDR3 amino acids: CAAAIGLYEQYF. CDR3 in DNA: TGTGCCGCCGCGATCGGTCTCTACGAGCAGTACTTC.

The V gene is TRBV10-3, the J gene TRBJ2-7, with D possibly TRBD2 on 5 matching bases. The germline V gene has CDR1 ENHRY and CDR2 SYGVKD. The V end was cut by 4 bases, the J end by 7 bases, with 11 bases between. The CDR3 runs to 12 residues. This CDR3 reads CAISVAGGEQYF. The CDR3 DNA sequence: TGTGCCATCAGTGTTGCGGGCGGTGAGCAGTACTTC.

CDR3 amino acids: CASSPQAGPGEQYF. For the CDR3, the DNA is TGTGCCAGCTCACCACAGGCAGGGCCCGGCGAGCAGTACTTC. The V call is TRBV18, the J call TRBJ2-7; possibly TRBD1 for D (5 bases). This CDR3 is 14 amino acids long. The V end lost 1 base, the J end lost 6 bases, and 13 bases lay between the germline ends. The germline gives CDR1 KGHSH, CDR2 LQKENI.

This clonotype was counted a single time. The chain joins TRBV19 to TRBJ1-5; 7 nucleotides line up with TRBD1. The CDR3 is 17 amino acids. V lost 6 bases to trimming and J lost 4 bases; unmatched junction nucleotides: 15. Germline lookup yields CDR1 LNHDA and CDR2 SQIVND (reference sequence). CDR3 residues: CASRRDRAGKGNQPQHF. In DNA, the CDR3 is TGTGCCAGTAGGAGAGACAGGGCGGGAAAAGGGAATCAGCCCCAGCATTTT.

The V gene is TRBV3-1, the J gene TRBJ2-1; no reliable D call. Per the germline V gene, CDR1 is LGHDT and CDR2 is YNNKEL (reference sequence). Trimming pared 7 bases from V and 7 bases from J, leaving 8 bases between. The CDR3 spans 11 residues. CDR3 loop: CASKSRNEQFF. The CDR3 DNA sequence: TGTGCCAGCAAATCTAGAAATGAGCAGTTCTTC.

The CDR3 region is CASSQDWGRAQYNEQYF. The CDR3 DNA follows: TGTGCCAGCAGCCAAGATTGGGGGAGAGCACAGTACAATGAGCAGTACTTC. The chain links TRBV14 to TRBJ2-7, with D possibly called TRBD1 or TRBD2 (5 bases each). The CDR3 has 17 residues. Germline V gives CDR1 SGHDN, CDR2 FVKESK. The V end lost 0 bases, the J end lost 7 bases, and 22 bases lay between the germline ends.

Notes on this clonotype: One junction end disagrees with the germline gene, perhaps due to a read error. The genes are TRBV12-3 or TRBV12-4 and TRBJ2-7; 15 bases align to TRBD2. The CDR3 extends over 17 amino acids. This CDR3 reads CANSLGLAGGPYYEQYF. The DNA for the CDR3 is TGTGCCAACAGTCTCGGACTAGCGGGAGGGCCCTACTACGAGCAGTACTTC.

This chain joins TRBV9 and TRBJ2-7; D possibly corresponds to TRBD2 (5 bases). CDR1 and CDR2 from the germline V gene are SGDLS and YYNGEE. The CDR3 is 15 amino acids. Trimming left V 2 bases short and J 3 bases short, with 15 bases between. Here the CDR3 DNA reads TGTGCCAGCAGCGTGCAGACCGGGGTTCACTACGAGCAGTACTTC. Translation: CASSVQTGVHYEQYF.

CDR3 DNA: TGCGCCAGCAGTCCTCCCACCGTCGAAAACACTGAAGCTTTCTTT. Its protein product is CASSPPTVENTEAFF. The rearrangement uses TRBV23-1 and TRBJ1-1, with D unresolved. TRBV23-1 is treated as an ORF (open reading frame) with a function not yet certain. Between the trimmed V and J ends, which lost 4 bases and 2 bases, there was a span of 14 bases. The CDR3 spans 15 residues.

In this sample, this clonotype turned up a few times. The chain is built from TRBV11-2 and TRBJ2-7, with no clear D. There are 14 residues in the CDR3. In germline, CDR1 is SGHAT, CDR2 FQNNGV. V was cut by 2 bases and J by 3 bases, with 11 bases left in between. CDR3 sequence: CASSLTGAVYEQYF. The CDR3 DNA reads TGTGCCAGCAGCTTAACGGGTGCTGTCTACGAGCAGTACTTC. Full variable domain (remainder filled in from reference TRBV11-2 and TRBJ2-7): EAGVAQSPRYKIIEKRQSVAFWCNPISGHATLYWYQQILGQGPKLLIQFQNNGVVDDSQLPKDRFSAERLKGVDSTLKIQPAKLEDSAVYLCASSLTGAVYEQYFGPGTRLTVT.

The CDR3 nucleotides read TGTGCCAGCAGCTTAGACCACGTAATGAACACCGGGGAGCTGTTTTTT. Amino acids: CASSLDHVMNTGELFF. The rearrangement links TRBV11-2 to TRBJ2-2; D remains unclear. Trimming took off 0 bases at V and 1 base at J, with 9 bases between the two ends. The germline CDR1 and CDR2 sequences are SGHAT and FQNNGV. The CDR3 loop spans 16 amino acids. Drawing the rest from reference TRBV11-2 and TRBJ2-2, the complete variable domain is EAGVAQSPRYKIIEKRQSVAFWCNPISGHATLYWYQQILGQGPKLLIQFQNNGVVDDSQLPKDRFSAERLKGVDSTLKIQPAKLEDSAVYLCASSLDHVMNTGELFFGEGSRLTVL.

The CDR3 loop is CSVESSTGELFF. CDR3 DNA sequence: TGCAGCGTAGAGTCCTCCACCGGGGAGCTGTTTTTT. This chain links TRBV29-1 with TRBJ2-2; D is uncertain. Looked up from germline, CDR1 is SQVTM and CDR2 is ANQGSEA. The length of the CDR3 is 12 residues. Trimming pared 6 bases from V and 4 bases from J, leaving 9 bases between.

The rearrangement uses TRBV20-1 and TRBJ2-7; D possibly uses TRBD1 or TRBD2 (5 bases each). Trimming pared 1 base from V and 0 bases from J, leaving 10 bases between. The CDR3 is 14 amino acids. The germline V gene encodes CDR1 DFQATT and CDR2 SNEGSKA (reference sequence). This CDR3 reads CSARGPGTSYEQYF. The CDR3 nucleotides read TGCAGTGCTAGAGGTCCAGGGACCTCCTACGAGCAGTACTTC.

The chain uses TRBV6-5 and TRBJ2-3; 7 bases match TRBD1. The CDR3 runs 15 residues. V dropped 7 bases and J dropped 5; count of bases not matched to a gene: 12. Germline CDR1 and CDR2: MNHEY and SVGAGI. CDR3 DNA sequence: TGTGCCAGCACCTACTCTAGACAGGGAATAGATACGCAGTATTTT. It codes for CASTYSRQGIDTQYF.

The chain couples TRBV5-5 to TRBJ2-5, with D perhaps assigned TRBD1 or TRBD2 (5 bases each). This CDR3 has 14 amino acids. CDR1 and CDR2 from the germline V gene are SGHKS and YYEKEE (reference sequence). V lost 4 bases and J lost 5, with 15 bases in between. The CDR3 reads CASSLRGGSETQYF. CDR3 DNA sequence: TGTGCCAGCAGCCTGAGGGGCGGAAGTGAGACCCAGTACTTC.

V gene TRBV6-6 combines with J gene TRBJ1-2; no clear D. The V and J ends lost 0 bases and 3 bases respectively, with 8 bases between them. CDR3 length: 14 residues. Per germline, CDR1 MNHNY and CDR2 SVGAGI (reference sequence). CDR3 loop: CASSYSTPYYGYTF. For the CDR3, the DNA is TGTGCCAGCAGTTACTCGACACCTTACTATGGCTACACCTTC.

The chain couples TRBV6-6 to TRBJ2-7; 9 bases match TRBD1. Germline V gene lookup returns CDR1 MNHNY and CDR2 SVGAGI (reference sequence). V lost 6 bases, J lost 1 base, and 10 bases stayed unmatched. This CDR3 is 16 amino acids long. The CDR3 DNA reads as TGTGCCAGCAGGCCACCCGGGACAGGGCATTCCTACGAGCAGTACTTC. Residues: CASRPPGTGHSYEQYF.

The rearrangement links TRBV4-2 to TRBJ2-4, with a tentative D call TRBD1 (6 bases). The germline gives CDR1 LGHNA, CDR2 YNFKEQ. Deletions cut 0 bases from V and 2 bases from J, with 17 bases between. There are 18 residues in the CDR3. CDR3 in DNA: TGTGCCAGCAGCCAAGAATGTCAGGGGCCTCGTTCCAAAAACATTCAGTACTTC. Translated, it gives CASSQECQGPRSKNIQYF.

The chain has TRBV28 and TRBJ1-5; tentatively, D is TRBD1 (5 bases). V was clipped by 7 bases and J by 0 bases, with 16 bases between them. Germline V gives CDR1 MDHEN, CDR2 SYDVKM. CDR3 length: 16 amino acids. The CDR3 loop is CASKGPGPYSNQPQHF. As DNA, the CDR3 is TGTGCCAGCAAGGGGCCAGGCCCTTATAGCAATCAGCCCCAGCATTTT.

The J gene is TRBJ2-1, the V gene TRBV15; the match to TRBD2 covers 10 bases. The length of the CDR3 is 15 residues. Unmatched junction bases numbered 6, after V lost 8 bases and J lost 2 bases. CDR1 and CDR2 from the germline V gene are LNHNV and YYDKDF (reference sequence). The CDR3 region has the DNA TGTGCCACCGCTAGCGGGAGAAACCCCTACAATGAGCAGTTCTTC. Its translation is CATASGRNPYNEQFF.

V gene TRBV12-3 or TRBV12-4 combines with J gene TRBJ2-3; 7 bases are a match to TRBD2. The CDR3 has 15 residues. The junction had 10 bases not matched to a gene; V was cut back by 6 bases and J by 4 bases. CDR3 DNA sequence: TGTGCCAGCAGCATTCGGACTAGAGTTGCAGATACGCAGTATTTT. This encodes CASSIRTRVADTQYF.